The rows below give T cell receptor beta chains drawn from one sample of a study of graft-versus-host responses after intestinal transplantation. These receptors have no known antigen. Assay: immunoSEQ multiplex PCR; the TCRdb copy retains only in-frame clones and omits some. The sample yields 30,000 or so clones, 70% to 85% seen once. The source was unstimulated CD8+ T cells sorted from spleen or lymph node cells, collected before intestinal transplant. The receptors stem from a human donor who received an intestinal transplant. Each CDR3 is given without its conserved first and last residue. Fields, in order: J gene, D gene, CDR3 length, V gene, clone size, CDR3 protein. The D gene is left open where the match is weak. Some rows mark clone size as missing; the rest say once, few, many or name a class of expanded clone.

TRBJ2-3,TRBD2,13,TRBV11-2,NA,ASSQLAGVGDTQY
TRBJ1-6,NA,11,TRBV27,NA,ASSRSYNSPLH
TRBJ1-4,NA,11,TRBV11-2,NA,ASSTKQGEKLF
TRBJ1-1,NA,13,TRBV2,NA,ASSEIFGDLAEAF
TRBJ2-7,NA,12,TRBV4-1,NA,ASSQVFGVGEQY
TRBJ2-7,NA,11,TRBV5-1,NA,ASSLARDYEQY
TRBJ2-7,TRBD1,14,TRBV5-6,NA,ASSLVGAGGAYEQY
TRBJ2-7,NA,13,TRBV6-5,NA,ASSYGAYRTYEQY
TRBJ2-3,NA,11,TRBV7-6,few,ASRPGSGDTQY
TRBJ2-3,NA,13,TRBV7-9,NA,ASSLSRGKEYTQY
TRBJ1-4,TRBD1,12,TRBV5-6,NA,ASSLGRGNEKLF
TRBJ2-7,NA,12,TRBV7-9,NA,ASSYGQGTYEQY
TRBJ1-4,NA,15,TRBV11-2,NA,ASSFWGGPATNEKLF